This is a list of T cell receptor beta chains from one sample in a study of early T cells in non-severe SARS-CoV-2 infection. TCRdb re-called the 5' RACE reads with MiXCR, one entry per CDR3 protein. The repertoire has about 61,000 distinct CDR3 sequences, less than 14% of them found once; the top ten carry around 1.6%. Sample: whole blood. The receptor set was obtained from an adult who was a healthcare worker with PCR-confirmed SARS-CoV-2 infection or an uninfected control (not recorded which). Each CDR3 is given with its conserved first and last residue. Fields, in order: D gene, clone size, J gene, V gene, CDR3 length, CDR3 DNA, CDR3 protein. The D gene is left open where the match is weak. Size is omitted from some rows. Given values are once, few, many or a class for expanded clones.

d_gene: -
abundance: many
j_gene: TRBJ2-5
v_gene: TRBV15
len: 15
CDR3nt: TGTGCCACCGCTACTGGGACTGGTGGGGCAGAGACCCAGTACTTC
CDR3aa: CATATGTGGAETQYF

d_gene: -
abundance: few
j_gene: TRBJ1-5
v_gene: TRBV20-1
len: 14
CDR3nt: TGCAGTGCTAGACAGGGCGGTAGCAATCAGCCCCAGCATTTT
CDR3aa: CSARQGGSNQPQHF

d_gene: -
abundance: -
j_gene: TRBJ1-4
v_gene: TRBV10-3
len: 14
CDR3nt: TGTGCCATCAGTGAGTCCCCGCAGACAGAAAAACTGTTTTTT
CDR3aa: CAISESPQTEKLFF

d_gene: -
abundance: -
j_gene: TRBJ1-6
v_gene: TRBV10-2
len: 13
CDR3nt: TGCGCCAGCTGGGAGGAGTCAGGGTCACCCCTCCACTTT
CDR3aa: CASWEESGSPLHF

d_gene: -
abundance: few
j_gene: TRBJ1-1
v_gene: TRBV5-1
len: 14
CDR3nt: TGCGCCAGCAGCCCCACGGAGATGAACACTGAAGCTTTCTTT
CDR3aa: CASSPTEMNTEAFF

d_gene: -
abundance: many
j_gene: TRBJ2-5
v_gene: TRBV7-7
len: 15
CDR3nt: TGTGCTAGCAGACCCCAGGCCGGGGGTCGAGAGACCCAGTACTTC
CDR3aa: CASRPQAGGRETQYF

d_gene: -
abundance: few
j_gene: TRBJ1-1
v_gene: TRBV11-3
len: 13
CDR3nt: TGTGCCAGCAGGTTCGGGGAGAACACTGAAGCTTTCTTT
CDR3aa: CASRFGENTEAFF

d_gene: -
abundance: few
j_gene: TRBJ1-1
v_gene: TRBV11-1
len: 13
CDR3nt: TGTGCCAGCAGCGAGCAAAGGATCACTGAAGCTTTCTTT
CDR3aa: CASSEQRITEAFF

d_gene: TRBD1
abundance: many
j_gene: TRBJ2-7
v_gene: TRBV11-2
len: 13
CDR3nt: TGTGCCAGCAGCTACGGGACAGGCTACGAGCAGTACTTC
CDR3aa: CASSYGTGYEQYF

d_gene: TRBD2
abundance: many
j_gene: TRBJ2-1
v_gene: TRBV3-1
len: 16
CDR3nt: TGTGCCAGCAGCCACCTTGAGCGGGGCCCCTCCAATGAGCAGTTCTTC
CDR3aa: CASSHLERGPSNEQFF

d_gene: TRBD1
abundance: few
j_gene: TRBJ2-7
v_gene: TRBV10-3
len: 15
CDR3nt: TGTGCCATCAGTTCCGGGACAGGGGCCTCCTACGAGCAGTACTTC
CDR3aa: CAISSGTGASYEQYF